The rows below give T cell receptor beta chains drawn from one sample of a study of T cells in localized non-small cell lung cancer. The repertoire was sequenced with immunoSEQ multiplex PCR; TCRdb's copy has only in-frame clones and lacks some. Among roughly 38,000 clones listed, 80% to 90% were seen once. Specimen: peripheral blood, collected before any cancer treatment. The receptors were sampled from a woman between 35 and 70 years old with stage I lung adenocarcinoma. CDR3s include the opening cysteine and the closing phenylalanine or tryptophan. The order of the fields is V gene, D gene, clone size, J gene, CDR3 protein, CDR3 DNA. The D gene is left open where the match is weak. Size is stated for part of the rows, as once, few or many counts, or as a class when the clone is expanded.

TRBV18,TRBD2,once,TRBJ2-3,CASSPLASGNTDTQYF,TGTGCCAGCTCACCACTGGCTAGCGGAAACACAGATACGCAGTATTTT
TRBV10-1,-,-,TRBJ2-7,CASSCSSSAVNYEQYF,TGCGCCAGCAGTTGTAGTTCTAGCGCCGTAAACTACGAGCAGTACTTC
TRBV30,-,-,TRBJ1-1,CAWSAYQVYFNTEAFF,TGTGCCTGGAGTGCCTACCAGGTGTATTTTAACACTGAAGCTTTCTTT
TRBV27,TRBD1,-,TRBJ1-2,CASTGTGRYGYTF,TGTGCCAGCACAGGGACAGGGCGCTATGGCTACACCTTC
TRBV7-3,-,-,TRBJ2-1,CASSLTGTYNEQFF,TGTGCCAGCAGCTTAACAGGGACCTACAATGAGCAGTTCTTC
TRBV20-1,-,-,TRBJ2-7,CSASGREQYF,TGCAGTGCTAGCGGCCGCGAGCAGTACTTC
TRBV6-1,-,-,TRBJ1-5,CASSEAFVGLTTEPQHF,TGTGCCAGCAGTGAAGCCTTCGTGGGTCTGACGACGGAGCCCCAGCATTTT
TRBV5-4,-,-,TRBJ2-7,CASSLDGVYEQYF,TGTGCCAGCAGCTTGGATGGCGTCTACGAGCAGTACTTC
TRBV28,TRBD1,-,TRBJ1-1,CASSTGGANTEAFF,TGTGCCAGCAGTACAGGGGGCGCGAACACTGAAGCTTTCTTT
TRBV2,TRBD2,-,TRBJ2-3,CASSEATSGRYTDTQYF,TGTGCCAGCAGTGAAGCGACTAGCGGCCGATACACAGATACGCAGTATTTT
TRBV6-1,-,-,TRBJ2-1,CASSRLEGEQFF,TGTGCCAGCAGTCGACTGGAGGGTGAGCAGTTCTTC
TRBV30,-,-,TRBJ2-7,CAWSLYGEQYF,TGTGCCTGGTCACTTTATGGCGAGCAGTACTTC
TRBV2,-,-,TRBJ2-1,CASSVTDSASSYNEQFF,TGTGCCAGCAGTGTAACAGACAGTGCTAGCTCCTACAATGAGCAGTTCTTC
TRBV6-5,-,-,TRBJ1-5,CASSYSIDGDQPQHF,TGTGCCAGCAGTTACTCGATAGACGGGGACCAGCCCCAGCATTTT
TRBV7-9,TRBD1,-,TRBJ1-4,CASSLEGADEKLFF,TGTGCCAGCAGCTTAGAGGGGGCCGATGAAAAACTGTTTTTT
TRBV28,-,once,TRBJ2-7,CASNLAIETYEQYF,TGTGCCAGCAACCTAGCAATCGAAACCTACGAGCAGTACTTC
TRBV6-4,-,-,TRBJ1-2,CASSDFYGYTF,TGTGCCAGCAGTGACTTCTATGGCTACACCTTC
TRBV6-4,-,-,TRBJ1-4,CASSEQQGTNEKLFF,TGTGCCAGCAGTGAGCAACAGGGCACTAATGAAAAACTGTTTTTT
TRBV7-9,-,-,TRBJ2-3,CASSEGDTQYF,TGTGCCAGCAGCGAGGGAGACACGCAGTATTTT
TRBV4-1,-,once,TRBJ2-7,CASSQRQDPPPYEQYF,TGCGCCAGCAGCCAAAGACAGGACCCTCCCCCCTACGAGCAGTACTTC
TRBV6-5,TRBD1,-,TRBJ2-7,CASSVQGYEQYF,TGTGCCAGCAGTGTACAGGGGTACGAGCAGTACTTC
TRBV9,-,-,TRBJ2-7,CASSAGVRSSSYEQYF,TGTGCCAGCAGCGCAGGGGTAAGGTCCAGCTCCTACGAGCAGTACTTC
TRBV4-1,-,-,TRBJ2-1,CASSLTGDNEQFF,TGCGCCAGCTCCCTCACTGGGGACAATGAGCAGTTCTTC
TRBV19,-,-,TRBJ1-5,CASTLRIDSNQPQHF,TGTGCCAGTACCCTTCGAATTGATAGCAATCAGCCCCAGCATTTT